These T cell receptor beta chains were read from a single sample in a study of immune evolution from preneoplasia to lung adenocarcinoma. The assay was immunoSEQ multiplex PCR, and TCRdb's table has in-frame clones only and misses some. The sample lists about 4,700 clones, around 80% occurring once. Source material: FFPE lung adenocarcinoma in situ tissue. These receptor sequences come from a person aged 70 to 85 with lung adenocarcinoma. Both conserved end residues are part of each CDR3.

V	J	CDR3
TRBV10-1	TRBJ2-5	CASSEVREETQYF
TRBV6-1	TRBJ2-7	CASSVQGYEQYF
TRBV7-2	TRBJ2-7	CASSLWLASYEQYF
TRBV9	TRBJ1-2	CASSRPPGYTF
TRBV7-3	TRBJ2-1	CASSLRGQGWPNEQFF
TRBV5-1	TRBJ1-1	CASSLAMRLTEAFF
TRBV7-9	TRBJ1-2	CASSLAQSGLGSYTF
TRBV19	TRBJ2-1	CASSPPAGGRWEQFF
TRBV29-1	TRBJ1-3	CSVEDRRRGNTIYF
TRBV19	TRBJ2-7	CASRPWGDSSYEQYF
TRBV5-1	TRBJ1-2	CASSLGQRSGYTF
TRBV29-1	TRBJ2-7	CSASGTSGRAGEQYF
TRBV2	TRBJ2-7	CASSLDGYEQYF
TRBV7-8	TRBJ2-6	CASTRDRSGANVLTF
TRBV28	TRBJ1-2	CASSPTGTYGYTF
TRBV15	TRBJ1-2	CATSFDRGHFYGYTF
TRBV5-1	TRBJ2-2	CASSLGGYGELFF
TRBV15	TRBJ1-5	CATSRQTDYNQPQHF
TRBV28	TRBJ1-5	CASSTPNSNQPQHF
TRBV7-9	TRBJ2-1	CASSWTELSSYNEQFF
TRBV6-1	TRBJ1-3	CASTKNGLSGNTIYF
TRBV2	TRBJ2-6	CASSWDSRSGANVLTF
TRBV29-1	TRBJ2-3	CSVEKLAGDTQYF